The 20 T cell receptor beta chains below all came from one sample that was sequenced in a study of cytomegalovirus exposure and HLA in healthy donors. Method: immunoSEQ multiplex PCR; TCRdb's copy keeps in-frame clones and lacks some. The sample includes under 250,000 clones, 80% to 90% of them seen just once. Sample: PBMCs. These receptors all stem from a woman younger than 45 in good health and CMV-seronegative.

The chain uses TRBV4-1 and TRBJ1-5; D possibly corresponds to TRBD1 (5 bases). In germline, CDR1 is MGHRA, CDR2 YSYEKL. The CDR3 spans 19 residues. V was trimmed by 1 base and J by 0 bases, leaving 19 bases between them. CDR3 nucleotides: TGCGCCAGCAGCCAAGCCCGGACACTGAATACTTATAGCAATCAGCCCCAGCATTTT. It codes for CASSQARTLNTYSNQPQHF.

V is TRBV5-1 and J is TRBJ1-1; tentatively, D is TRBD1 (5 bases). The germline CDR1 and CDR2 sequences are SGHRS and YFSETQ. Trimming pared 4 bases from V and 5 bases from J, leaving 18 bases between. The CDR3 sequence is 15 residues long. The CDR3 DNA reads TGCGCCAGCAGCCCTCTCGGTGCTCAGGGAACTGAAGCTTTCTTT. Translation: CASSPLGAQGTEAFF.

This chain links TRBV18 with TRBJ1-2; TRBD1 is a possible D gene (6 bases). Trimming stripped 0 bases from V and 6 bases from J, with 14 bases between. The CDR3 has 15 amino acids. The germline CDR1 and CDR2 sequences are KGHSH and LQKENI. The DNA for the CDR3 is TGTGCCAGCTCACCACCGGTCGCAGGGGCCCATGGCTACACCTTC. This sequence encodes CASSPPVAGAHGYTF.

This chain connects TRBV2 to TRBJ2-1; 12 nucleotides match TRBD2. The CDR3 loop spans 13 amino acids. V lost 8 bases, J lost 8 bases, and 4 bases stayed unmatched. CDR1 is SNHLY and CDR2 is FYNNEI in the germline V gene. The CDR3 nucleotides read TGTGCCAGCTGCCTAGCGGGAGGGGATGAGCAGTTCTTC. It encodes CASCLAGGDEQFF.

The chain recombines TRBV7-7 with TRBJ2-3, with a tentative D call TRBD1 (6 bases). Trimming shortened V by 5 bases and J by 6 bases, and 9 bases separated the two germline ends. The CDR3 totals 12 residues. The germline gives CDR1 SSHAT, CDR2 FNYEAQ (reference sequence). The CDR3 region is CASSPQGDTQYF. CDR3 coding DNA: TGTGCCAGCAGCCCGCAGGGGGATACGCAGTATTTT.

This clone occurred a few times. CDR3 sequence reads: CASRRGEDGYTF. CDR3 nucleotides: TGTGCCAGCAGGCGAGGGGAGGATGGCTACACCTTC. V and J are TRBV6-6 and TRBJ1-2, with D possibly matching TRBD1 (5 bases). V was trimmed by 6 bases and J by 6 bases, leaving 11 bases between them. The CDR3 spans 12 residues. CDR1 is MNHNY and CDR2 is SVGAGI in the germline V gene (reference sequence).

The chain has TRBV19 and TRBJ2-5, with a weak D call TRBD2 (6 bases). Germline V lookup: CDR1 LNHDA, CDR2 SQIVND (reference sequence). The CDR3 covers 16 residues. Trimming took 8 bases from V and 2 from J, leaving 21 bases between them. The CDR3 protein is CASLPSGGGRQETQYF. CDR3 nucleotides: TGTGCCAGTCTCCCTTCCGGGGGTGGCCGACAAGAGACCCAGTACTTC.

The rearrangement links TRBV6-5 to TRBJ1-5, with D tentatively TRBD1 (5 bases). V was clipped by 3 bases and J by 5 bases, with 11 bases between them. Germline V CDR1 and CDR2: MNHEY, SVGAGI. The CDR3 length is 14 residues. In DNA form, the CDR3 reads TGTGCCAGCAGTTATCAGGGCGGGGATCAGCCCCAGCATTTT. Translating it yields CASSYQGGDQPQHF.

This chain links TRBV11-2 with TRBJ2-5; D ambiguous. The CDR3 sequence is 12 residues long. Germline CDR1 reads SGHAT; CDR2 reads FQNNGV. The V gene lost 4 bases and the J gene lost 5 bases, with 8 bases spanning the gap. The CDR3 DNA reads as TGTGCCAGCAGCTCGCGTGCGGAGACCCAGTACTTC. This translates into CASSSRAETQYF.

The V call is TRBV30, the J call TRBJ1-1; 9 bases line up with TRBD1. Germline values: CDR1 GTSNPN, CDR2 SVGIG (reference sequence). This CDR3 region has 15 residues. Losses at the gene ends were 1 base for V and 7 bases for J; bases not matched to a gene: 10. DNA of the CDR3: TGTGCCTGGAGTGACCAGGGACAGGGTGGTGGTGAAGCTTTCTTT. It encodes CAWSDQGQGGGEAFF.

The J gene is TRBJ1-2, the V gene TRBV30, with D possibly matching TRBD1 (6 bases). This CDR3 spans 13 amino acids. The V and J ends lost 2 bases and 6 bases respectively, with 13 bases between them. Germline lookup yields CDR1 GTSNPN and CDR2 SVGIG (reference sequence). The CDR3 spells CAWSLGRGDGYTF. The CDR3 region has the DNA TGTGCCTGGAGTCTCGGCAGGGGAGATGGCTACACCTTC. Full variable domain (missing parts from reference TRBV30 and TRBJ1-2): SQTIHQWPATLVQPVGSPLSLECTVEGTSNPNLYWYRQAAGRGLQLLFYSVGIGQISSEVPQNLSASRPQDRQFILSSKKLLLSDSGFYLCAWSLGRGDGYTFGSGTRLTVV.

This clone has more than one count but fewer than ten. The genes are TRBV6-5 and TRBJ2-6; 7 nucleotides align to TRBD1. The V and J ends lost 6 bases and 3 bases, in that order; junction bases with no gene match: 5. Germline lookup yields CDR1 MNHEY and CDR2 SVGAGI. This CDR3 has 15 amino acids. The CDR3 spells CASRAQGFGANVLTF. In DNA form, the CDR3 reads TGTGCCAGCAGGGCACAGGGGTTTGGGGCCAACGTCCTGACTTTC.

The CDR3, as DNA: TGTGCCAGCAGTTACTTGACAGGGGGCAGGTACTATGGCTACACCTTC. Its translation is CASSYLTGGRYYGYTF. The rearrangement links TRBV6-5 to TRBJ1-2, with 10 nucleotides matching TRBD1. The germline V gene has CDR1 MNHEY and CDR2 SVGAGI. This CDR3 contains 16 residues. V lost 1 base and J lost 3; bases outside the gene matches: 5.

This rearrangement joins TRBV6-5 to TRBJ1-2; D call uncertain. The V end lost 5 bases, the J end lost 2 bases, and 12 bases lay between the germline ends. The CDR3 totals 14 residues. CDR1 and CDR2 from the germline V gene are MNHEY and SVGAGI. Here the CDR3 DNA reads TGTGCCAGCAGTCTTGGGAGATCCAACTATGGCTACACCTTC. It translates to CASSLGRSNYGYTF.

A few counts support this clone. The V gene is TRBV29-1, the J gene TRBJ1-3, with 9 positions matching TRBD1. The trim removed 7 bases at V and 5 bases at J, leaving 3 bases unmatched. The CDR3 contains 12 residues. The germline gives CDR1 SQVTM, CDR2 ANQGSEA. CDR3 residues: CSAGTGRNTIYF. Written as DNA, the CDR3 is TGCAGCGCTGGGACAGGGAGAAACACCATATATTTT.

This clone was seen just once. This may come from a read error, since a much larger clone is one base off. The same CDR3 also results from other DNA sequences found in this sample. The genes are TRBV6-6 and TRBJ2-7; TRBD1 matches at 11 bases. Germline assignment: CDR1 MNHNY and CDR2 SVGAGI (reference sequence). The junction had 2 bases not matched to a gene; V was cut back by 4 bases and J by 0 bases. CDR3 length: 15 amino acids. CDR3 nucleotide sequence: TGTGCCAGCAGTTCCGGGACAGGGGGCTCCTACGAGCAGTACTTC. This encodes CASSSGTGGSYEQYF.

This clone occurred a few times. CDR3 loop: CASTSLSGNTIYF. The CDR3 DNA reads TGTGCCAGCACTTCACTCTCTGGAAACACCATATATTTT. This chain joins TRBV6-5 and TRBJ1-3; the D is unclear. The V gene lost 7 bases and the J gene lost 0 bases, with 7 bases spanning the gap. The CDR3 extends over 13 amino acids. CDR1 and CDR2 (germline): MNHEY, SVGAGI.

The chain combines TRBV5-1 with TRBJ2-5, with a possible D match to TRBD1 (6 bases). Trimming took off 0 bases at V and 4 bases at J, with 13 bases between the two ends. The germline V gene encodes CDR1 SGHRS and CDR2 YFSETQ. This CDR3 region has 15 residues. CDR3 nucleotides: TGCGCCAGCAGCTTGGATAAGGGCAGGGGAGAGACCCAGTACTTC. This encodes CASSLDKGRGETQYF.

This clone was picked up one time. V usage is TRBV9 and J usage is TRBJ2-5; 7 nucleotides match TRBD1. This CDR3 comprises 16 residues. Per germline, CDR1 SGDLS and CDR2 YYNGEE. Trimming at V came to 2 bases and at J to 5 bases, leaving 12 bases not matched to a gene. CDR3: CASSVGQKSTQETQYF. The DNA of the CDR3 is TGTGCCAGCAGCGTGGGACAGAAGAGCACCCAGGAGACCCAGTACTTC. Filled out from reference TRBV9 and TRBJ2-5, the complete variable domain reads DSGVTQTPKHLITATGQRVTLRCSPRSGDLSVYWYQQSLDQGLQFLIQYYNGEERAKGNILERFSAQQFPDLHSELNLSSLELGDSALYFCASSVGQKSTQETQYFGPGTRLLVL.

The count of this clone is one. V usage is TRBV19 and J usage is TRBJ2-1, with TRBD2 identical over 12 bases. Germline-derived CDR1 and CDR2 are LNHDA and SQIVND (reference sequence). This CDR3 comprises 15 residues. The trim removed 7 bases at V and 7 bases at J, leaving 8 bases unmatched. The CDR3 nucleotides are TGTGCCAGTAATTCCCTAGCGGGGGGGGAGAATGAGCAGTTCTTC. Residues: CASNSLAGGENEQFF.